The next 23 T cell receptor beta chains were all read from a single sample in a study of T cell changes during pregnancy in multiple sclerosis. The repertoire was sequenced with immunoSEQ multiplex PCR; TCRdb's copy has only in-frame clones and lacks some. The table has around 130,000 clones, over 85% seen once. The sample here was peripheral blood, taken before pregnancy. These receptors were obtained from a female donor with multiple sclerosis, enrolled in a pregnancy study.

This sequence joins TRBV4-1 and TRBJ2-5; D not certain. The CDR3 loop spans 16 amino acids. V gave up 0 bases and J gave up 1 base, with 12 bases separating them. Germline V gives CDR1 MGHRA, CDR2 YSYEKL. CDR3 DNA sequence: TGCGCCAGCAGCCAAGATCTTCAGGCAGGCCAAGAGACCCAGTACTTC. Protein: CASSQDLQAGQETQYF.

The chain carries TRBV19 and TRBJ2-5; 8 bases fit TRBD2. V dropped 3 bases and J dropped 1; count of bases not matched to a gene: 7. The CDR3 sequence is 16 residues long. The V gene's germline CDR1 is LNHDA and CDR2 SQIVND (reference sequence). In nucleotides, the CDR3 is TGTGCCAGTAGTATCAGAAGCGGGAGTGCCCAAGAGACCCAGTACTTC. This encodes CASSIRSGSAQETQYF. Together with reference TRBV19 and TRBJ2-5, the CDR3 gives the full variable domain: DGGITQSPKYLFRKEGQNVTLSCEQNLNHDAMYWYRQDPGQGLRLIYYSQIVNDFQKGDIAEGYSVSREKKESFPLTVTSAQKNPTAFYLCASSIRSGSAQETQYFGPGTRLLVL.

The CDR3 nucleotides read TGTGCCAGCAGCGCAACCAGGATCGACATTTCCTCCACAGGGGCCGGTTACGTCTACGAGCAGTACTTC. Its protein product is CASSATRIDISSTGAGYVYEQYF. This chain joins TRBV2 and TRBJ2-7, with 7 nucleotides matching TRBD1. Germline V lookup: CDR1 SNHLY, CDR2 FYNNEI. J was trimmed by 3 bases and V by 6 bases; bases with no gene match: 35. The CDR3 has 23 amino acids.

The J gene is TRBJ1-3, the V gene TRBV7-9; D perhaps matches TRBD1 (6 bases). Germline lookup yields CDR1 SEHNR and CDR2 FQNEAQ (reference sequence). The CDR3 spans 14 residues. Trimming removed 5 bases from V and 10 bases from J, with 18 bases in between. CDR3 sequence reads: CASSVGTPAGTIYF. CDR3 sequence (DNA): TGTGCCAGCAGCGTAGGGACACCGGCGGGGACCATATATTTT.

The DNA of the CDR3 is TGTGCCAGCATGGCACAGGGGTATGGAGAGACCCAGTACTTC. This gives the protein CASMAQGYGETQYF. The V and J genes are TRBV2 and TRBJ2-5, with 7 nucleotides matching TRBD1. This CDR3 region has 14 residues. CDR1 is SNHLY, CDR2 FYNNEI, per germline. The ends lost 7 bases at V and 4 bases at J; junction bases unmatched: 9.

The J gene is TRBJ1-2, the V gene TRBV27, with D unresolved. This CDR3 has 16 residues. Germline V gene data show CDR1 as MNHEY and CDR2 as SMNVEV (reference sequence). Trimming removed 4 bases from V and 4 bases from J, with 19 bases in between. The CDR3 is CASSWAGVGLLYGYTF. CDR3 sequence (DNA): TGTGCCAGCAGTTGGGCTGGGGTAGGACTTCTCTATGGCTACACCTTC.

The CDR3 reads CASSSQRLRDTGELFF. Here the CDR3 DNA reads TGTGCCAGCAGCTCTCAACGACTAAGGGACACCGGGGAGCTGTTTTTT. The chain recombines TRBV13 with TRBJ2-2, with a weak D call TRBD2 (5 bases). Between the trimmed V and J ends, which lost 4 bases and 3 bases, there was a span of 15 bases. The CDR3 has 16 residues. Germline CDR1 is PRHDT and CDR2 is FYEKMQ (reference sequence).

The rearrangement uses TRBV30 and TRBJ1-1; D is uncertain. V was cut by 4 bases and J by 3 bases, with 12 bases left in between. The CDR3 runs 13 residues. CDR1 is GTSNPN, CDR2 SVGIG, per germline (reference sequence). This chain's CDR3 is CAWKASQDTEAFF. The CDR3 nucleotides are TGTGCCTGGAAGGCCTCCCAGGACACTGAAGCTTTCTTT.

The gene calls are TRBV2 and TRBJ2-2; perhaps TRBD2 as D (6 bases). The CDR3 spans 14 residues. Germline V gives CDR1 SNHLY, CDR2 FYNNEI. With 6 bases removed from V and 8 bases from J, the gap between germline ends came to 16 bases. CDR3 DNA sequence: TGTGCCAGCAGAGAGGGACTTTCTAGAGGGGAGCTGTTTTTT. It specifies CASREGLSRGELFF.

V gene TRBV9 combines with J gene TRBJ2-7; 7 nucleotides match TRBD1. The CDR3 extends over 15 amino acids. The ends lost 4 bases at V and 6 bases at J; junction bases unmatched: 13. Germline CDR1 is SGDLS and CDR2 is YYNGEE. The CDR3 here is CASSPRQGLGFEQYF. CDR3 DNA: TGTGCCAGCAGCCCCCGACAGGGATTGGGTTTCGAGCAGTACTTC.

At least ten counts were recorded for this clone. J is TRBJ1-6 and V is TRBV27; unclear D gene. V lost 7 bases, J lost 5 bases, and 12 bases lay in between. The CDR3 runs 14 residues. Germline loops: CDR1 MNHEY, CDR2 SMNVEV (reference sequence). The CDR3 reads CASTLTADNSPLHF. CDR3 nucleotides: TGTGCCAGCACCCTCACGGCGGATAATTCACCCCTCCACTTT.

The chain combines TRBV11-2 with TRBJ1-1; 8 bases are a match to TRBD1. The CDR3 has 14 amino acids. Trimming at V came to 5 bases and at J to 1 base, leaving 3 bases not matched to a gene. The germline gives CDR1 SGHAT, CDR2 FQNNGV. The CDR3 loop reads CASSRTGQNTEAFF. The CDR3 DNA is TGTGCCAGCAGCAGGACAGGGCAGAACACTGAAGCTTTCTTT.

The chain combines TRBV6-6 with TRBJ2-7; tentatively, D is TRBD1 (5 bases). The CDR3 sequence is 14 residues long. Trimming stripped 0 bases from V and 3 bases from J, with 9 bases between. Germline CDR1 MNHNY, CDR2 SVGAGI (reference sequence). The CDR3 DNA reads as TGTGCCAGCAGTTACTCGGGCAGGGACTACGAGCAGTACTTC. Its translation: CASSYSGRDYEQYF.

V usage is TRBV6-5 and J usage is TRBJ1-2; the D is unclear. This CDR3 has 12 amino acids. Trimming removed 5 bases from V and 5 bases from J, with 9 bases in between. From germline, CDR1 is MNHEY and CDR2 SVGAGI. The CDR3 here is CASSERGYGYTF. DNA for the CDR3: TGTGCCAGCAGTGAACGAGGATATGGCTACACCTTC.

The CDR3 region has the DNA TGTGCCAGCTCACCACTTCGGGGGGCCAACGTCCTGACTTTC. Amino acids: CASSPLRGANVLTF. The rearrangement links TRBV18 to TRBJ2-6; no firm D call. Per germline, CDR1 KGHSH and CDR2 LQKENI. The V end was cut by 1 base, the J end by 4 bases, with 5 bases between. The CDR3 is made up of 14 amino acids.

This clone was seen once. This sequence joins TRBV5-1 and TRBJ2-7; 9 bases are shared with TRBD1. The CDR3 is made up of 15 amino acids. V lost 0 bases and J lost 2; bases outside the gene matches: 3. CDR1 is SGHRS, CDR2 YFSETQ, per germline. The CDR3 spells CASSLGRDRAYEQYF. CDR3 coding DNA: TGCGCCAGCAGCTTGGGCCGGGACAGGGCCTACGAGCAGTACTTC.

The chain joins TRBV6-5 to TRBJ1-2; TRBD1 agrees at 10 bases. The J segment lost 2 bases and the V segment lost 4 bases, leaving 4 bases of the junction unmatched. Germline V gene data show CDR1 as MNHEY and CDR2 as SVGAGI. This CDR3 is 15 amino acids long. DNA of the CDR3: TGTGCCAGCAGTTCAGACAGGGGGCGCAACTATGGCTACACCTTC. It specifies CASSSDRGRNYGYTF.

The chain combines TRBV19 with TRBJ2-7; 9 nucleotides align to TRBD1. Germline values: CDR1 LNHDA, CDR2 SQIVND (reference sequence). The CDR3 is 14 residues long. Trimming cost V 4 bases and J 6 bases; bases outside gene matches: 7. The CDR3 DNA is TGTGCCAGTAGTAGTACCGGGACAGGGATCGAGCAGTACTTC. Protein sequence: CASSSTGTGIEQYF.

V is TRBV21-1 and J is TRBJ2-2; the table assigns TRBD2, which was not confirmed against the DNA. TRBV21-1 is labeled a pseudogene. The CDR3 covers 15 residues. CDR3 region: CATVFGNANTGELFF. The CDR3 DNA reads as TGTGCCACCGTTTTCGGGAACGCGAACACCGGGGAGCTGTTTTTT.

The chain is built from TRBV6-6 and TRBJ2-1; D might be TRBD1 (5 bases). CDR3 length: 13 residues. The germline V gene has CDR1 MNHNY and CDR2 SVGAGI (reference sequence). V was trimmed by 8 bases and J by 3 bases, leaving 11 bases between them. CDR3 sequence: CASGSGNYNEQFF. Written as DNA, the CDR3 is TGTGCCAGCGGCTCAGGGAACTACAATGAGCAGTTCTTC.

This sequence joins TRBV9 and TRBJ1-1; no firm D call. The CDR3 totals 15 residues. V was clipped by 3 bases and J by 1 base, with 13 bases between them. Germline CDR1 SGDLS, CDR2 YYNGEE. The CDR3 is CASSALTTGNTEAFF. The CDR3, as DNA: TGTGCCAGCAGCGCCCTTACCACGGGGAACACTGAAGCTTTCTTT.

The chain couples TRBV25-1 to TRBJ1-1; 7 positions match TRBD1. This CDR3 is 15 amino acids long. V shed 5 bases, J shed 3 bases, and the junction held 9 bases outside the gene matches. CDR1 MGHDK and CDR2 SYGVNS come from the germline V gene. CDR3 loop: CASSQRIRGDTEAFF. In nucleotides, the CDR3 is TGTGCCAGCAGTCAGAGAATCAGGGGGGACACTGAAGCTTTCTTT. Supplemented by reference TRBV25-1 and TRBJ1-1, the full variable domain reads EADIYQTPRYLVIGTGKKITLECSQTMGHDKMYWYQQDPGMELHLIHYSYGVNSTEKGDLSSESTVSRIRTEHFPLTLESARPSHTSQYLCASSQRIRGDTEAFFGQGTRLTVV.

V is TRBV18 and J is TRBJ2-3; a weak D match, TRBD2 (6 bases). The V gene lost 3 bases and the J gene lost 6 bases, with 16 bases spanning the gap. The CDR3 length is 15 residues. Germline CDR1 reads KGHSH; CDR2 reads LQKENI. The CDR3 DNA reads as TGTGCCAGCTCACCTTACGCCCAGCGGGTGGATACGCAGTATTTT. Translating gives CASSPYAQRVDTQYF.